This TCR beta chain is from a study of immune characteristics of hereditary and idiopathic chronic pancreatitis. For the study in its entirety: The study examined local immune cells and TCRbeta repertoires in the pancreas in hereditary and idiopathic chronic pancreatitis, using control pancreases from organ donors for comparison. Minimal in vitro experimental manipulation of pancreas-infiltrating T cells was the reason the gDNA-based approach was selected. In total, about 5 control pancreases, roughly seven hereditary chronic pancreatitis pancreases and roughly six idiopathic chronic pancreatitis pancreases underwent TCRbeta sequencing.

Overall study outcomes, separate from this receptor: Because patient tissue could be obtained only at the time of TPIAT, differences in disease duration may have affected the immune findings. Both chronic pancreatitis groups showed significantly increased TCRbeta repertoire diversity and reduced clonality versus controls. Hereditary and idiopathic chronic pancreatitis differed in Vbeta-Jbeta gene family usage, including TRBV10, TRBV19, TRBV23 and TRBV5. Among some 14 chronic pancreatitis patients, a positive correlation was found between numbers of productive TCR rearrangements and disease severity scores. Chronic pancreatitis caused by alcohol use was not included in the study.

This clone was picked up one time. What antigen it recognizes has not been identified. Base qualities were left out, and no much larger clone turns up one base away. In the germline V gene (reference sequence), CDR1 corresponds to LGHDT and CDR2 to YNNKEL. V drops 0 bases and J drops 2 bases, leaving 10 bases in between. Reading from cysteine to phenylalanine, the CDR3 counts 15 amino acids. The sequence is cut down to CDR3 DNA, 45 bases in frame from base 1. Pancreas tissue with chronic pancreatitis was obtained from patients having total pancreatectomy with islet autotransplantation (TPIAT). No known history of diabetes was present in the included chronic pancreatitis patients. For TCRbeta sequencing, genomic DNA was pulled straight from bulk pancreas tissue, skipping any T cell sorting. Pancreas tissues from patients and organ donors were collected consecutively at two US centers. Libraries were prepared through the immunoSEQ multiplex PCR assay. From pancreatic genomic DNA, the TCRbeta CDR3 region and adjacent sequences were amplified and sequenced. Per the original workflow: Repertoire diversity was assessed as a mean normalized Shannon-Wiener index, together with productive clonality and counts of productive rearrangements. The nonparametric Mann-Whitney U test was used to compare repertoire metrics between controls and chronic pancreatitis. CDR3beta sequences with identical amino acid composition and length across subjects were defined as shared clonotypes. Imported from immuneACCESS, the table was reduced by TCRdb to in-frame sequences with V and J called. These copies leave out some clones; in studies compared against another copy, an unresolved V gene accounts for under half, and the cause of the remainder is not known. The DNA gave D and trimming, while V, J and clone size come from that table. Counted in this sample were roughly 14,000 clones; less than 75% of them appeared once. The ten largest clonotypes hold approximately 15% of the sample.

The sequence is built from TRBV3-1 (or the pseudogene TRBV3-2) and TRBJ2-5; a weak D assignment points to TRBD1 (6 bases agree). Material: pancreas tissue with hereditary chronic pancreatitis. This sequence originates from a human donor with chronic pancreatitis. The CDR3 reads CASSQDRGSQETQYF. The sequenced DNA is TGTGCCAGCAGCCAAGACAGGGGATCACAAGAGACCCAGTACTTC.